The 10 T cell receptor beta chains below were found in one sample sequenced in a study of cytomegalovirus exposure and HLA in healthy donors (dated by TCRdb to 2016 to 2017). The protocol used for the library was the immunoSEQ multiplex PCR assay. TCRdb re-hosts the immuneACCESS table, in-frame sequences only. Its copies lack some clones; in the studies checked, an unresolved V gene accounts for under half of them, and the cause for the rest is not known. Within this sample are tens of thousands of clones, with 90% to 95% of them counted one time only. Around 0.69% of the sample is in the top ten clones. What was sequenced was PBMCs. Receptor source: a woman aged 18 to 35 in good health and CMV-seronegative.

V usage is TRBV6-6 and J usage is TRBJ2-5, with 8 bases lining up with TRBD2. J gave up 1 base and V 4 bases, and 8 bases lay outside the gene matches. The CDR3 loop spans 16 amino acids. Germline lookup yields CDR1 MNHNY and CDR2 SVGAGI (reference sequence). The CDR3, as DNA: TGTGCCAGCAGTTCGGCGGGGGGTAGGGGCCAAGAGACCCAGTACTTC. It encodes CASSSAGGRGQETQYF.

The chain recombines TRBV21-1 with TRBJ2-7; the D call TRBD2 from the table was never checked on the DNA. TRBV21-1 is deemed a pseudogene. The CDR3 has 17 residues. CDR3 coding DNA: TGTGCCAGCAGCAACGTTCCTAGCGGGAGCCGGTCCTACGAGCAGTACTTC. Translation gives CASSNVPSGSRSYEQYF.

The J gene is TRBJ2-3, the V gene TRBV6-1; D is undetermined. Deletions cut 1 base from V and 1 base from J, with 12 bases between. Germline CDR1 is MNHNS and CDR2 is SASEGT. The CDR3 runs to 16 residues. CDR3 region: CASSEVAPSGTDTQYF. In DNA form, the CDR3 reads TGTGCCAGCAGTGAAGTGGCCCCGAGCGGCACAGATACGCAGTATTTT.

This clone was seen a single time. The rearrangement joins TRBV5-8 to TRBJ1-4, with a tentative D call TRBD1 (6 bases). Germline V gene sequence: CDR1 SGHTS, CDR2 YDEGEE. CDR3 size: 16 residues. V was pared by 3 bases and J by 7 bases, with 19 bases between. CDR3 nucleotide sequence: TGTGCCAGCAGCTGGTGGTCTACAGGGCTTAGTGAAAAACTGTTTTTT. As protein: CASSWWSTGLSEKLFF.

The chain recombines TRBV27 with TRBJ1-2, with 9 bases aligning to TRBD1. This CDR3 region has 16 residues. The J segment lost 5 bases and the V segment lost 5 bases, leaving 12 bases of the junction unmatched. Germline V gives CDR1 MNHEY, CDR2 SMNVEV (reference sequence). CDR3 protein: CASSARTGVSPYGYTF. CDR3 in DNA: TGTGCCAGCAGTGCAAGGACAGGGGTTTCTCCTTATGGCTACACCTTC.

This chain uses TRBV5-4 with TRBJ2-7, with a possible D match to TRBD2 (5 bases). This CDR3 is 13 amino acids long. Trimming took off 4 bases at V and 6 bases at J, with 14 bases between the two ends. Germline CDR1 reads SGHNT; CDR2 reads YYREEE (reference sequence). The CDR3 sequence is CASSLNGVGEQYF. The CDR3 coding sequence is TGTGCCAGCAGCCTAAACGGGGTAGGCGAGCAGTACTTC.

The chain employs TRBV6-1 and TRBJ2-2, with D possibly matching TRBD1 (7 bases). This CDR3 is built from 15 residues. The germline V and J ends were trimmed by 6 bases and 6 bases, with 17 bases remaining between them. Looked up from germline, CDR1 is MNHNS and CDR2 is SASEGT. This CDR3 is CASSALEGASGELFF. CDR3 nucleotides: TGTGCCAGCAGCGCTTTGGAGGGGGCCTCCGGGGAGCTGTTTTTT.

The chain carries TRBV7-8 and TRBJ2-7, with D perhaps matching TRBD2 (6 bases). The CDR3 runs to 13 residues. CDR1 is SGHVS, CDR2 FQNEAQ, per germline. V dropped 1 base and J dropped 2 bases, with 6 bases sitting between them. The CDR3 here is CASSLGLAYEQYF. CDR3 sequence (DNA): TGTGCCAGCAGCTTAGGACTAGCCTACGAGCAGTACTTC. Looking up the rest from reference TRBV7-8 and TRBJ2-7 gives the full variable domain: GAGVSQSPRYKVAKRGQDVALRCDPISGHVSLFWYQQALGQGPEFLTYFQNEAQLDKSGLPSDRFFAERPEGSVSTLKIQRTQQEDSAVYLCASSLGLAYEQYFGPGTRLTVT.

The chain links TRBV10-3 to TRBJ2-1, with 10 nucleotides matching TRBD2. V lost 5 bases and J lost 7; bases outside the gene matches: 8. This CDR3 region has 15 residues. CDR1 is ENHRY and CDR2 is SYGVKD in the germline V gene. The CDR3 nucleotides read TGTGCCATCAGTAAGCGGGAGGGCTCGAGAAATGAGCAGTTCTTC. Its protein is CAISKREGSRNEQFF.

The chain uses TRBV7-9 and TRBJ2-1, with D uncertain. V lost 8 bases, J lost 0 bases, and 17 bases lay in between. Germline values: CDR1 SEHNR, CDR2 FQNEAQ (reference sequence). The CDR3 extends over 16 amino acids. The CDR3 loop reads CASDPNTGFSYNEQFF. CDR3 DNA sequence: TGTGCCAGCGACCCTAACACCGGGTTCTCCTACAATGAGCAGTTCTTC.